These T cell receptor beta chains were read from a single sample in a study of blood T cells in healthy people across ages. TCRdb analysed the 5' RACE reads with MiXCR anew, one entry per CDR3 protein. The top ten clones hold roughly 13% of a sample with roughly 680,000 distinct CDR3 sequences, roughly half of them seen once. The sample consisted of blood. The receptors were sampled from a woman over 75 in good health. Each CDR3 is given with its conserved first and last residue. Each record gives: V gene, J gene, clone size, D gene, CDR3 DNA, CDR3 protein. D genes are given only for firm matches. Clone sizes are given selectively: once, few, many, or a class where the clone is expanded.

v_call: TRBV4-1
j_call: TRBJ2-1
clone_size: NA
d_call: TRBD2
cdr3_nt: TGCGCCAGCAGCCTCGCCGGCCTGGGCGGGGGGGCCGTGGTCTACAATGAGCAGTTCTTC
cdr3_aa: CASSLAGLGGGAVVYNEQFF

v_call: TRBV30
j_call: TRBJ2-5
clone_size: NA
d_call: TRBD1
cdr3_nt: TGTGCCTGGAGTGTGGGACAGGGGGAGTACTTC
cdr3_aa: CAWSVGQGEYF

v_call: TRBV29-1
j_call: TRBJ2-1
clone_size: NA
d_call: NA
cdr3_nt: TGCAGCGTATACAGGGAGTCCTACAATGAGCAGTTCTTC
cdr3_aa: CSVYRESYNEQFF

v_call: TRBV6-6
j_call: TRBJ1-4
clone_size: NA
d_call: NA
cdr3_nt: TGTGCCAGCAGCCCCAGGGATGAAAAACTGTTTTTT
cdr3_aa: CASSPRDEKLFF

v_call: TRBV9
j_call: TRBJ2-2
clone_size: NA
d_call: TRBD1
cdr3_nt: TGTGCCAGCAGCGCCCGACAGGGACATTTGAACACCGGGGAGCTGTTTTTT
cdr3_aa: CASSARQGHLNTGELFF

v_call: TRBV4-2
j_call: TRBJ2-7
clone_size: NA
d_call: TRBD2
cdr3_nt: TGTGCCAGCAGCCGCTCTCGGACTAGCGGGGTGTACGAGCAGTACTTC
cdr3_aa: CASSRSRTSGVYEQYF

v_call: TRBV7-2
j_call: TRBJ1-2
clone_size: NA
d_call: TRBD1
cdr3_nt: TGTGCCAGCAGGAAAGGACAGGGGGCCCTCTATGGCTACACCTTC
cdr3_aa: CASRKGQGALYGYTF

v_call: TRBV5-1
j_call: TRBJ2-3
clone_size: many
d_call: TRBD1
cdr3_nt: TGCGCCAGCACCGGGACAGCGCAAGATACGCAGTATTTT
cdr3_aa: CASTGTAQDTQYF

v_call: TRBV7-9
j_call: TRBJ2-1
clone_size: NA
d_call: NA
cdr3_nt: TGTGCCAGCAGCGCGGGACTCGAGAGAAATGAGCAGTTCTTC
cdr3_aa: CASSAGLERNEQFF

v_call: TRBV10-3
j_call: TRBJ2-1
clone_size: NA
d_call: NA
cdr3_nt: TGTGCCATCAGTGGTACTGACGTGTACAATGAGCAGTTCTTC
cdr3_aa: CAISGTDVYNEQFF

v_call: TRBV28
j_call: TRBJ2-5
clone_size: NA
d_call: NA
cdr3_nt: TGTGCCAGCAGTTTCCGGACCGGGGGGACCCAGTACTTC
cdr3_aa: CASSFRTGGTQYF

v_call: TRBV29-1
j_call: TRBJ2-7
clone_size: NA
d_call: TRBD1
cdr3_nt: TGCAGCGTTGAAAGCCCGGACAGGTCCTACAATGAGCAGTACTTC
cdr3_aa: CSVESPDRSYNEQYF

v_call: TRBV11-2
j_call: TRBJ1-2
clone_size: NA
d_call: NA
cdr3_nt: TGTGCCAGCAGCTTAGTGGGCGCGGGCTACACCTTC
cdr3_aa: CASSLVGAGYTF

v_call: TRBV12-5
j_call: TRBJ1-2
clone_size: NA
d_call: NA
cdr3_nt: TGTGCTAGTGGTTTGGTCCTTGGCGATCGGGGGTTCGAGGGCTACACCTTC
cdr3_aa: CASGLVLGDRGFEGYTF

v_call: TRBV5-1
j_call: TRBJ2-7
clone_size: many
d_call: NA
cdr3_nt: TGCGCCAGCAGCTTGCAGGTCGCCCCCTACGAGCAGTACTTC
cdr3_aa: CASSLQVAPYEQYF

v_call: TRBV7-2
j_call: TRBJ2-2
clone_size: few
d_call: TRBD1
cdr3_nt: TGTGCCAGCATTTTTAGGGGGACAGCAAACACCGGGGAGCTGTTTTTT
cdr3_aa: CASIFRGTANTGELFF

v_call: TRBV25-1
j_call: TRBJ2-7
clone_size: NA
d_call: TRBD1
cdr3_nt: TGTGCCAGCAGTGAAGAGGGACAGGGGCAGGATTCCTACGAGCAGTACTTC
cdr3_aa: CASSEEGQGQDSYEQYF

v_call: TRBV9
j_call: TRBJ1-2
clone_size: NA
d_call: NA
cdr3_nt: TGTACCAGCAGCCCCATGCTCGGTGCGGGCTACGGCTACACCTTC
cdr3_aa: CTSSPMLGAGYGYTF

v_call: TRBV7-2
j_call: TRBJ2-1
clone_size: NA
d_call: NA
cdr3_nt: TGTGCCAGCAGCTCGACCTTGGACTCGTACAATGAGCAGTTCTTC
cdr3_aa: CASSSTLDSYNEQFF

v_call: TRBV5-1
j_call: TRBJ2-2
clone_size: few
d_call: TRBD2
cdr3_nt: TGCGCCAGCAGCCCTGACTTGAGCGGGGGGAACACCGGGGAGCTGTTTTTT
cdr3_aa: CASSPDLSGGNTGELFF